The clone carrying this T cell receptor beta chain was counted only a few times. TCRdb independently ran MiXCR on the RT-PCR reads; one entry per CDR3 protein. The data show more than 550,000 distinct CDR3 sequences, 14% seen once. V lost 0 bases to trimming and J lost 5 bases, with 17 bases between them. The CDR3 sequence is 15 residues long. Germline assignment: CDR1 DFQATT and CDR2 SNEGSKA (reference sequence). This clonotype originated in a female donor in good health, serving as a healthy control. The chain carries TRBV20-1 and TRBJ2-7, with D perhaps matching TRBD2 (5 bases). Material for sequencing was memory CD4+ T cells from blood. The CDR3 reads CSARDSSGPLNEQYF. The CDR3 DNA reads TGCAGTGCTAGAGATTCCAGCGGCCCTCTCAACGAGCAGTACTTC.